The T cell receptor (beta chain) described here comes from a study of T-cell memory formation after mild COVID-19. The sample holds a few counts of this clonotype. Per the germline V gene, CDR1 is SGHTA and CDR2 is FQGTGA. J gave up 6 bases and V 5 bases, and 12 bases lay outside the gene matches. The CDR3 consists of 16 residues. TCRdb reprocessed the 5' RACE reads via MiXCR and lists one record per CDR3 protein. Here the sample spans about 310,000 distinct CDR3 sequences, just under 20% being singletons. The rearrangement uses TRBV7-3 and TRBJ2-3, with TRBD2 matching 9 bases. This receptor was obtained from a man between 18 and 29 years old who had mild COVID-19 (a few samples of this study predate the infection). Cell type and time point are not known. The specimen was PBMCs or a T cell subset sorted from them (not recorded which). CDR3 region: CASSPDRGRGGDTQYF. In nucleotides, the CDR3 is TGTGCCAGCAGCCCCGACCGCGGGCGGGGGGGTGATACGCAGTATTTT.